What follows is one T cell receptor (beta chain) and its context. RNA was extracted with the RNeasy kit, and a quantity of 0.5 to 1 ug was reverse transcribed using random hexamers. TCRdb recomputed calls from the immunoSEQ multiplex PCR reads with MiXCR, one row per CDR3 protein. The sample records some 210,000 distinct CDR3 sequences, approximately 94% being singletons. This sample was included in a study of CD8 T cells in Susac syndrome. CDR1 LNHDA and CDR2 SQIVND come from the germline V gene (reference sequence). CDR3 length: 14 amino acids. Trimming left V 5 bases short and J 5 bases short, with 13 bases between.

The sequencing sample was made of CD4+ T cells from PBMCs. J is TRBJ1-5 and V is TRBV19; D gene uncertain. The sequence was obtained from a human donor with Susac syndrome. The CDR3 DNA reads TGTGCCAGTAGTTCTATAGCGCGGGATCAGCCCCAGCATTTT. Amino acid sequence: CASSSIARDQPQHF.